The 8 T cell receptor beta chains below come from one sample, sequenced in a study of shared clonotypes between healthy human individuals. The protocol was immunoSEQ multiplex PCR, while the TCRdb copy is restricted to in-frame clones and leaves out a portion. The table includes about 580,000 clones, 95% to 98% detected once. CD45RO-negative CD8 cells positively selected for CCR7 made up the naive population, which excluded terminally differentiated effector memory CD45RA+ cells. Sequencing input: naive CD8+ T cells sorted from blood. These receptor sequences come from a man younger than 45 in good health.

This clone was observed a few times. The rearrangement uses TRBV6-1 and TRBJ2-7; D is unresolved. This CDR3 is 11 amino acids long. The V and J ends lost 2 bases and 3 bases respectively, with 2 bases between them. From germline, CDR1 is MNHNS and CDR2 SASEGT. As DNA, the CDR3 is TGTGCCAGCAGTGAACACTACGAGCAGTACTTC. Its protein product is CASSEHYEQYF.

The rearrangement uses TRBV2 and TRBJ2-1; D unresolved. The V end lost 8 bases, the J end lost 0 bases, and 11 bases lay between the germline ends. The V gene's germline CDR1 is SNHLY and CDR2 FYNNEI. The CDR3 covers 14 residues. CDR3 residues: CASSRQDSYNEQFF. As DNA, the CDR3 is TGTGCCAGCTCACGCCAGGACTCCTACAATGAGCAGTTCTTC.

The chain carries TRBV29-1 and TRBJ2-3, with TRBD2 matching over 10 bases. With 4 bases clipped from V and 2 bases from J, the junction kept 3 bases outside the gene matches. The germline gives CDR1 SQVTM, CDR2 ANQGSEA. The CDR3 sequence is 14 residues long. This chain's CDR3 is CSVASGSFTDTQYF. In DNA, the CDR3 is TGCAGCGTTGCTAGCGGGAGTTTCACAGATACGCAGTATTTT.

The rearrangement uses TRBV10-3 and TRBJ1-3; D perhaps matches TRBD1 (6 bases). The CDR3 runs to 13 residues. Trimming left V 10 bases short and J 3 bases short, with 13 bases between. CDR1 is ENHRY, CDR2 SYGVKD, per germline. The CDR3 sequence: CASLGTNGNTIYF. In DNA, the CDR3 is TGTGCCAGTCTCGGGACAAATGGAAACACCATATATTTT.

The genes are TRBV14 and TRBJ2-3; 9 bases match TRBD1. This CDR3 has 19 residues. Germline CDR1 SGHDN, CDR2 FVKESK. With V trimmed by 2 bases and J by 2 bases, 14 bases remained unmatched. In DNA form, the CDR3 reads TGTGCCAGCAGCCAATACCTGCCGCGACAGGGGGGAGCCACAGATACGCAGTATTTT. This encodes CASSQYLPRQGGATDTQYF.

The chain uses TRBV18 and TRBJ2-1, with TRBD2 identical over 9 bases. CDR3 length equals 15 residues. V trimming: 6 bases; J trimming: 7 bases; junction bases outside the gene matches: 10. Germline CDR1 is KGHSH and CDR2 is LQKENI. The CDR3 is CASSPFSGRGNEQFF. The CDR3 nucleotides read TGTGCCAGCTCTCCATTTAGCGGGAGAGGGAATGAGCAGTTCTTC. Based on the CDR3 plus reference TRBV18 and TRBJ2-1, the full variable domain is NAGVMQNPRHLVRRRGQEARLRCSPMKGHSHVYWYRQLPEEGLKFMVYLQKENIIDESGMPKERFSAEFPKEGPSILRIQQVVRGDSAAYFCASSPFSGRGNEQFFGPGTRLTVL.

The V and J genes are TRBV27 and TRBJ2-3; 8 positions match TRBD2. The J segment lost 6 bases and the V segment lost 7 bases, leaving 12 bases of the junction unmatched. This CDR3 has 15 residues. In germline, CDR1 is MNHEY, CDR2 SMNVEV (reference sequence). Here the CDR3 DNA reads TGTGCCAGCACCCTGGGCGGGAGGAGTAAGGATACGCAGTATTTT. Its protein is CASTLGGRSKDTQYF.

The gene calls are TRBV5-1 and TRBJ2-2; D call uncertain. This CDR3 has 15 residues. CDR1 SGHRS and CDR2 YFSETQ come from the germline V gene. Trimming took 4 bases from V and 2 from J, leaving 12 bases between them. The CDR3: CASSGFQDNTGELFF. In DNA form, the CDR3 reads TGCGCCAGCAGCGGATTCCAGGATAACACCGGGGAGCTGTTTTTT.